The 21 T cell receptor beta chains reported below all come from one sample, sequenced in a study of blood T cell repertoires in COVID-19. The method was immunoSEQ multiplex PCR; TCRdb's version includes in-frame clones alone and lacks a portion of them. The sample carries 45,000 or so clones, around 84% recorded once. The specimen was peripheral blood. The receptors here all came from a human donor in a cohort sampled during active COVID-19.

The chain uses TRBV25-1 and TRBJ2-3; the D is unclear. The CDR3 has 11 residues. The V end lost 2 bases, the J end lost 7 bases, and 4 bases lay between the germline ends. Germline V gene data show CDR1 as MGHDK and CDR2 as SYGVNS. The CDR3 DNA is TGTGCCAGCAGTGAAGTTAATACGCAGTATTTT. Translation: CASSEVNTQYF.

The chain combines TRBV6-5 with TRBJ1-5, with D possibly matching TRBD1 (6 bases). The CDR3 is 13 residues long. V was trimmed by 7 bases and J by 6 bases, leaving 13 bases between them. Germline V lookup: CDR1 MNHEY, CDR2 SVGAGI. CDR3: CASKTGGTQPQHF. The CDR3 DNA reads TGTGCCAGCAAGACAGGCGGCACTCAGCCCCAGCATTTT.

The CDR3 is CASSQDGERGATDTQYF. CDR3 DNA: TGTGCCAGCAGCCAAGATGGGGAGCGGGGGGCCACAGATACGCAGTATTTT. The rearrangement joins TRBV4-2 to TRBJ2-3; 9 bases are a match to TRBD2. J lost 2 bases, V lost 0 bases, and 6 bases had no gene match. Germline V gene data show CDR1 as LGHNA and CDR2 as YNFKEQ. This CDR3 contains 17 residues.

This rearrangement joins TRBV5-4 to TRBJ2-3; 9 bases line up with TRBD2. Per the germline V gene, CDR1 is SGHNT and CDR2 is YYREEE (reference sequence). The junction had 7 bases not matched to a gene; V was cut back by 0 bases and J by 2 bases. This CDR3 contains 17 residues. For the CDR3, the DNA is TGTGCCAGCAGCTTGGCCCTTGCGGGGGGGCCCACAGATACGCAGTATTTT. Amino acid sequence: CASSLALAGGPTDTQYF.

The V gene is TRBV15, the J gene TRBJ1-5; D is perhaps TRBD1 (6 bases). The V end lost 5 bases, the J end lost 0 bases, and 11 bases lay between the germline ends. Germline V lookup: CDR1 LNHNV, CDR2 YYDKDF (reference sequence). The length of the CDR3 is 15 residues. The CDR3 here is CATSQGTISNQPQHF. CDR3 bases: TGTGCCACCAGCCAGGGGACCATTAGCAATCAGCCCCAGCATTTT.

The chain links TRBV6-1 to TRBJ1-5, with 8 positions matching TRBD1. V gave up 2 bases and J gave up 1 base; unmatched junction bases: 10. CDR3 length: 18 residues. Germline V CDR1 and CDR2: MNHNS, SASEGT. The CDR3 DNA is TGTGCCAGCAGTGAAAGAGGGACAGGATGGGCGAGCAATCAGCCCCAGCATTTT. Amino acids: CASSERGTGWASNQPQHF.

The chain combines TRBV27 with TRBJ2-7; TRBD1 matches 10 bases. The CDR3 loop spans 13 amino acids. The ends lost 10 bases at V and 7 bases at J; junction bases unmatched: 10. CDR1 and CDR2 from the germline V gene are MNHEY and SMNVEV (reference sequence). CDR3 sequence reads: CATARDRGFEQYV. The CDR3 nucleotides are TGTGCCACTGCAAGGGACAGGGGCTTTGAGCAGTACGTC.

The rearrangement links TRBV7-2 to TRBJ2-5; 7 nucleotides align to TRBD1. From germline, CDR1 is SGHTA and CDR2 FQGNSA. The CDR3 covers 14 residues. J was trimmed by 1 base and V by 5 bases; bases with no gene match: 4. CDR3 nucleotide sequence: TGTGCCAGCAGCCCTGGGACAGTCCAAGAGACCCAGTACTTC. Translated: CASSPGTVQETQYF.

By share, this clone ranks as large. This chain connects TRBV3-1 (or the pseudogene TRBV3-2) to TRBJ2-2; TRBD1 is a possible D gene (5 bases). V was shortened by 0 bases and J by 6 bases, with 14 bases between the two germline ends. CDR1 is LGHDT and CDR2 is YNNKEL in the germline V gene (reference sequence). CDR3 length: 16 amino acids. This CDR3 is CASSQEGLFGAGELFF. The CDR3 DNA sequence: TGTGCCAGCAGCCAAGAGGGGCTTTTTGGAGCCGGGGAGCTGTTTTTT.

This clone was detected a few times. The chain links TRBV6-5 to TRBJ1-5, with 7 bases identical to TRBD1. The CDR3 sequence is 12 residues long. Germline trimming cut 7 bases from V and 6 bases from J; bases unmatched to any gene: 3. Germline CDR1 and CDR2: MNHEY and SVGAGI. CDR3 nucleotides: TGTGCCAGCACCAGGGGGTCTCAGCCCCAGCATTTT. Translated: CASTRGSQPQHF.

The chain joins TRBV5-5 to TRBJ1-3, with TRBD1 matching over 11 bases. Germline assignment: CDR1 SGHKS and CDR2 YYEKEE (reference sequence). V gave up 3 bases and J gave up 0 bases; unmatched junction bases: 5. This CDR3 has 17 residues. CDR3 coding DNA: TGTGCCAGCAGCTCGGACAGGGGGCATGACTCTGGAAACACCATATATTTT. It codes for CASSSDRGHDSGNTIYF.

J is TRBJ2-3 and V is TRBV9, with D unclear. CDR1 SGDLS and CDR2 YYNGEE come from the germline V gene. The germline V and J ends were trimmed by 4 bases and 6 bases, with 15 bases remaining between them. The CDR3 is made up of 14 amino acids. CDR3 amino acids: CASSPMGVADTQYF. In DNA, the CDR3 is TGTGCCAGCAGCCCGATGGGTGTAGCCGATACGCAGTATTTT.

The V call is TRBV28, the J call TRBJ1-5; possibly TRBD1 for D (6 bases). CDR1 is MDHEN, CDR2 SYDVKM, per germline. The CDR3 consists of 15 residues. Trimming left V 7 bases short and J 2 bases short, with 15 bases between. In DNA, the CDR3 is TGTGCCAGCAACCTGGGCGGGGGCGGCAATCAGCCCCAGCATTTT. Its protein is CASNLGGGGNQPQHF.

V gene TRBV19 combines with J gene TRBJ2-1, with D perhaps matching TRBD2 (5 bases). Germline V gene lookup returns CDR1 LNHDA and CDR2 SQIVND (reference sequence). The V gene lost 5 bases and the J gene lost 8 bases, with 16 bases spanning the gap. The CDR3 covers 14 residues. CDR3 sequence reads: CASSHSGLADEQFF. In nucleotides, the CDR3 is TGTGCCAGTAGTCACAGCGGCCTGGCGGATGAGCAGTTCTTC.

The table lists this clone with a count of one. This chain uses TRBV5-1 with TRBJ2-5, with 7 positions matching TRBD1. The CDR3 sequence is 12 residues long. Unmatched junction bases numbered 0, after V lost 2 bases and J lost 5 bases. Germline V gene sequence: CDR1 SGHRS, CDR2 YFSETQ. The CDR3 DNA follows: TGCGCCAGCAGCTTACAGGGGGAGACCCAGTACTTC. Translating gives CASSLQGETQYF.

The rearrangement joins TRBV6-2 or TRBV6-3 to TRBJ1-5; D unresolved. CDR1 MNHEY and CDR2 SVGEGT come from the germline V gene. This CDR3 spans 15 amino acids. Trimming shortened V by 2 bases and J by 4 bases, and 12 bases separated the two germline ends. The CDR3 region has the DNA TGTGCCAGCAGTTACGTGTCAGGAAGAAATCAGCCCCAGCATTTT. Amino acids: CASSYVSGRNQPQHF.

The chain couples TRBV7-2 to TRBJ2-2; D is uncertain. Germline V gene data show CDR1 as SGHTA and CDR2 as FQGNSA. The CDR3 is 15 amino acids. V lost 2 bases and J lost 2, with 9 bases in between. CDR3 protein: CASSLKPSNTGELFF. The CDR3 nucleotides are TGTGCCAGCAGCTTAAAACCCAGTAACACCGGGGAGCTGTTTTTT.

V and J are TRBV4-3 and TRBJ2-3, with D perhaps TRBD2 (6 bases). Trimming cost V 0 bases and J 4 bases, with 11 bases left between them. The CDR3 has 15 amino acids. Germline V gene data show CDR1 as LGHNA and CDR2 as YSLEER. CDR3 nucleotide sequence: TGCGCCAGCAGCCAAGACGGTGGAGGGGCAGATACGCAGTATTTT. It yields the protein CASSQDGGGADTQYF.

The chain couples TRBV6-5 to TRBJ1-1, with D tentatively TRBD1 (6 bases). This CDR3 spans 11 amino acids. Trimming stripped 3 bases from V and 11 bases from J, with 10 bases between. Looked up from germline, CDR1 is MNHEY and CDR2 is SVGAGI. The CDR3 is CASSYGGVAFF. CDR3 coding DNA: TGTGCCAGCAGTTATGGGGGCGTTGCTTTCTTT.

The chain links TRBV4-2 to TRBJ2-3; 9 nucleotides agree with TRBD2. Losses at the gene ends were 4 bases for V and 2 bases for J; bases not matched to a gene: 7. The germline CDR1 and CDR2 sequences are LGHNA and YNFKEQ. This CDR3 contains 16 residues. The CDR3 here is CASSLRLAGNTDTQYF. CDR3 DNA: TGTGCCAGCAGCCTCCGGCTAGCGGGGAACACAGATACGCAGTATTTT.

The chain employs TRBV12-5 and TRBJ2-3; 7 positions match TRBD1. V lost 5 bases, J lost 0 bases, and 2 bases stayed unmatched. The CDR3 loop spans 14 amino acids. CDR1 and CDR2 from the germline V gene are LGHNT and FRNRAP. CDR3 sequence (DNA): TGTGCTAGTGGTACAGGGGACAGCACAGATACGCAGTATTTT. This gives the protein CASGTGDSTDTQYF.